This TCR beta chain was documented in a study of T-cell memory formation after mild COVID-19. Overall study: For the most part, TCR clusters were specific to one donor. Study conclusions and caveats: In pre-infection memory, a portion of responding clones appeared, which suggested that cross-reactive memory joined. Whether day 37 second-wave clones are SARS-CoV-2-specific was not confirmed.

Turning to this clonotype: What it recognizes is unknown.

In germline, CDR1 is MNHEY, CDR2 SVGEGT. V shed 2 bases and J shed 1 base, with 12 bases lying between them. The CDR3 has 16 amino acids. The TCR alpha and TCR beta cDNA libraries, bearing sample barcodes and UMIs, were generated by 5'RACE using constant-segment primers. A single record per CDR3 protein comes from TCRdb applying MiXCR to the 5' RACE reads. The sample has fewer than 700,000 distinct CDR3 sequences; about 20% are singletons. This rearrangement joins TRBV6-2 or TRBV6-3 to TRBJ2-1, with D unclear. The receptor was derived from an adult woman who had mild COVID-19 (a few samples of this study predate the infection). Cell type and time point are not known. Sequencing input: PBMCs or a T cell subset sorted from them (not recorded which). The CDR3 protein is CASSYAAGRSYNEQFF. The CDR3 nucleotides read TGTGCCAGCAGTTACGCGGCAGGAAGGTCCTACAATGAGCAGTTCTTC.